These 27 T cell receptor beta chains came from one sample sequenced in a study of cytomegalovirus exposure and HLA in healthy donors. The PCR used 60 Vbeta and 13 Jbeta primers. Libraries were prepared by immunoSEQ multiplex PCR; TCRdb keeps only in-frame clonotypes and omits some of them. There are roughly 190,000 clones in the sample; about nine tenths occur only once, and 0.9% to 1.2% lies in the top ten. Material: PBMCs. The receptor set was obtained from a boy younger than 10 in good health and CMV-seronegative.

CDR3 DNA: TGTGCCAGCATCCCGGACAGGGGAGGTAGGGAGACCCAGTACTTC. Translated: CASIPDRGGRETQYF. The V call is TRBV2, the J call TRBJ2-5, with 9 bases lining up with TRBD1. The CDR3 sequence is 15 residues long. Germline V lookup: CDR1 SNHLY, CDR2 FYNNEI. The V gene end was trimmed by 7 bases and the J gene end by 5 bases; junction bases not matched to a gene: 11.

The J gene is TRBJ2-3, the V gene TRBV27; D not resolved. The CDR3 sequence is 15 residues long. CDR1 is MNHEY and CDR2 is SMNVEV in the germline V gene (reference sequence). V lost 6 bases and J 2 bases, leaving 15 bases between the germline ends. CDR3 coding DNA: TGTGCCAGCAGCATTGTGCTAGGAGTCACAGATACGCAGTATTTT. Protein product: CASSIVLGVTDTQYF.

The chain combines TRBV19 with TRBJ2-7, with 9 positions matching TRBD1. This CDR3 is built from 15 residues. The germline V gene has CDR1 LNHDA and CDR2 SQIVND (reference sequence). Trimming removed 3 bases from V and 2 bases from J; junction bases left unmatched: 5. For the CDR3, the DNA is TGTGCCAGTAGTATGGAGACAGGGGGTACCTACGAGCAGTACTTC. Protein: CASSMETGGTYEQYF.

The V gene is TRBV29-1, the J gene TRBJ2-1; 9 bases map to TRBD2. Trimming at V came to 4 bases and at J to 8 bases, leaving 3 bases not matched to a gene. Germline V CDR1 and CDR2: SQVTM, ANQGSEA. The CDR3 runs 12 residues. The CDR3 sequence: CSVGSGSYEQFF. The CDR3 DNA follows: TGCAGCGTTGGTAGCGGGAGCTATGAGCAGTTCTTC.

The chain couples TRBV7-2 to TRBJ1-5; D possibly corresponds to TRBD1 (5 bases). The CDR3 runs 13 residues. Trimming took off 5 bases at V and 6 bases at J, with 11 bases between the two ends. Per germline, CDR1 SGHTA and CDR2 FQGNSA. CDR3 DNA: TGTGCCAGCAGCCCAGGGTATACTCAGCCCCAGCATTTT. Translation gives CASSPGYTQPQHF. The variable domain in full, completed from reference TRBV7-2 and TRBJ1-5, reads GAGVSQSPSNKVTEKGKDVELRCDPISGHTALYWYRQSLGQGLEFLIYFQGNSAPDKSGLPSDRFSAERTGGSVSTLTIQRTQQEDSAVYLCASSPGYTQPQHFGDGTRLSIL.

The J gene is TRBJ1-1, the V gene TRBV6-1; 7 bases map to TRBD1. Germline CDR1 reads MNHNS; CDR2 reads SASEGT. The ends lost 8 bases at V and 1 base at J; junction bases unmatched: 7. The CDR3 sequence is 14 residues long. The CDR3 region is CASGPGQQNTEAFF. The CDR3 nucleotides read TGTGCCAGCGGACCGGGACAGCAGAACACTGAAGCTTTCTTT.

This clone has only a few counts. The chain is built from TRBV27 and TRBJ1-2; 7 bases fit TRBD1. After removal of 4 bases from V and 5 bases from J, the junction contained 7 bases not matched to a gene. The CDR3 loop spans 14 amino acids. The germline CDR1 and CDR2 sequences are MNHEY and SMNVEV (reference sequence). The chain's CDR3 is CASSSSGTVYGYTF. CDR3 nucleotides: TGTGCCAGCAGTTCGTCTGGGACAGTATATGGCTACACCTTC.

The chain uses TRBV19 and TRBJ2-2; 7 bases align to TRBD1. Germline CDR1 LNHDA, CDR2 SQIVND (reference sequence). The CDR3 length is 15 residues. J was trimmed by 0 bases and V by 3 bases; bases with no gene match: 1. The DNA for the CDR3 is TGTGCCAGTAGTATGACAGGGTCGAACACCGGGGAGCTGTTTTTT. Residues: CASSMTGSNTGELFF. The full variable domain, completed using reference TRBV19 and TRBJ2-2, is DGGITQSPKYLFRKEGQNVTLSCEQNLNHDAMYWYRQDPGQGLRLIYYSQIVNDFQKGDIAEGYSVSREKKESFPLTVTSAQKNPTAFYLCASSMTGSNTGELFFGEGSRLTVL.

Of note for this clone: A junction boundary mismatches the germline segment, possibly from a read error. The chain has TRBV7-9 and TRBJ2-7, with D possibly matching TRBD2 (5 bases). CDR1 and CDR2 (germline): SEHNR, FQNEAQ (reference sequence). The length of the CDR3 is 13 residues. In DNA form, the CDR3 reads TGTGCCAGCAGCTTATCCCCAGCGGCCCCTGTAATCTTC. Residues: CASSLSPAAPVIF.

The chain employs TRBV7-9 and TRBJ2-7; 8 bases line up with TRBD2. Germline V gene sequence: CDR1 SEHNR, CDR2 FQNEAQ (reference sequence). Trimming removed 5 bases from V and 7 bases from J; junction bases left unmatched: 13. This CDR3 contains 15 residues. The DNA of the CDR3 is TGTGCCAGCAGCCAACTCGGGGGGGCGAGCGGTGAGCAGTACTTC. This codes for CASSQLGGASGEQYF.

The chain has TRBV6-6 and TRBJ2-3, with D hard to call. Germline V gene sequence: CDR1 MNHNY, CDR2 SVGAGI (reference sequence). The length of the CDR3 is 14 residues. The V end lost 6 bases, the J end lost 0 bases, and 10 bases lay between the germline ends. The CDR3 nucleotides are TGTGCCAGCAGCGATGAACTAAGCACAGATACGCAGTATTTT. Its translation is CASSDELSTDTQYF.

The J gene is TRBJ2-3, the V gene TRBV7-2, with 8 bases identical to TRBD2. The CDR3 is made up of 16 amino acids. Germline V gene sequence: CDR1 SGHTA, CDR2 FQGNSA. V shed 7 bases, J shed 7 bases, and the junction held 16 bases outside the gene matches. The chain's CDR3 is CASTEGLAGGRNTQYF. The DNA for the CDR3 is TGTGCCAGCACCGAAGGCCTAGCGGGTGGGCGGAATACGCAGTATTTT.

The chain carries TRBV6-1 and TRBJ1-5; the D gene is possibly TRBD1 (6 bases). Trimming left V 10 bases short and J 1 base short, with 14 bases between. From germline, CDR1 is MNHNS and CDR2 SASEGT. The CDR3 extends over 14 amino acids. The CDR3 loop is CATKGVRSNQPQHF. The CDR3 DNA follows: TGTGCCACCAAGGGGGTCAGGAGCAATCAGCCCCAGCATTTT.

The genes are TRBV28 and TRBJ2-5; 7 bases map to TRBD2. Germline V gives CDR1 MDHEN, CDR2 SYDVKM. The junction had 23 bases not matched to a gene; V was cut back by 2 bases and J by 2 bases. This CDR3 comprises 21 residues. This CDR3 reads CASSLPTGPQRGGDPQETQYF. CDR3 bases: TGTGCCAGCAGTTTACCCACCGGGCCCCAGCGGGGTGGGGATCCGCAAGAGACCCAGTACTTC.

The CDR3 loop reads CASSPDLPGQGARGANVLTF. Written as DNA, the CDR3 is TGCGCCAGCAGCCCGGACCTTCCGGGACAGGGGGCCCGTGGGGCCAACGTCCTGACTTTC. The rearrangement uses TRBV5-1 and TRBJ2-6; 12 bases agree with TRBD1. The germline V gene encodes CDR1 SGHRS and CDR2 YFSETQ. V gave up 4 bases and J gave up 3 bases; unmatched junction bases: 14. The CDR3 loop spans 20 amino acids.

Comments on this clone: Other DNA sequences within the sample encode an identical CDR3. This chain links TRBV11-2 with TRBJ1-1, with 12 bases aligning to TRBD1. The J segment lost 6 bases and the V segment lost 5 bases, leaving 4 bases of the junction unmatched. Germline V gene lookup returns CDR1 SGHAT and CDR2 FQNNGV. This CDR3 region has 14 residues. The CDR3 DNA is TGTGCCAGCAGCCCCCGGGACAGGGGGCCTGAAGCTTTCTTT. As protein: CASSPRDRGPEAFF. Supplemented by reference TRBV11-2 and TRBJ1-1, the full variable domain reads EAGVAQSPRYKIIEKRQSVAFWCNPISGHATLYWYQQILGQGPKLLIQFQNNGVVDDSQLPKDRFSAERLKGVDSTLKIQPAKLEDSAVYLCASSPRDRGPEAFFGQGTRLTVV.

The V call is TRBV7-6, the J call TRBJ2-3, with 13 bases fitting TRBD2. Trimming cost V 1 base and J 3 bases; bases outside gene matches: 10. From germline, CDR1 is SGHVS and CDR2 FNYEAQ. This CDR3 is 19 amino acids long. CDR3 coding DNA: TGTGCCAGCAGCTTAGGAGAGTTGACTAGCGGGAGGATAACAGATACGCAGTATTTT. It encodes CASSLGELTSGRITDTQYF.

V is TRBV2 and J is TRBJ1-1; tentative D call: TRBD1 (5 bases). This CDR3 is 14 amino acids long. Deletions cut 7 bases from V and 1 base from J, with 13 bases between. CDR1 is SNHLY and CDR2 is FYNNEI in the germline V gene. CDR3 sequence reads: CASTRVGGNTEAFF. CDR3 sequence (DNA): TGTGCCAGCACCCGGGTCGGGGGGAACACTGAAGCTTTCTTT.

The chain combines TRBV2 with TRBJ1-2, with D uncertain. In germline, CDR1 is SNHLY, CDR2 FYNNEI. V was cut by 4 bases and J by 4 bases, with 10 bases left in between. The CDR3 is 13 residues long. CDR3 bases: TGTGCCAGCAGTGGAGACTTGGCCTATGGCTACACCTTC. It specifies CASSGDLAYGYTF.

The chain uses TRBV6-1 and TRBJ2-1; D is uncertain. Trimming stripped 3 bases from V and 4 bases from J, with 16 bases between. CDR3 size: 16 residues. CDR1 and CDR2 from the germline V gene are MNHNS and SASEGT. As DNA, the CDR3 is TGTGCCAGCAGTGACCTTGGGCTTACCATTTACAATGAGCAGTTCTTC. This translates into CASSDLGLTIYNEQFF.

The CDR3, as DNA: TGTGCCAGCAGCCGGCCGAACCGACAGGCCGGGGATGGCTACACCTTC. Translated: CASSRPNRQAGDGYTF. This chain joins TRBV7-9 and TRBJ1-2; maybe TRBD1 (6 bases). This CDR3 spans 16 amino acids. The germline V and J ends were trimmed by 5 bases and 6 bases, with 22 bases remaining between them. Germline V gene lookup returns CDR1 SEHNR and CDR2 FQNEAQ (reference sequence).

The J gene is TRBJ2-1, the V gene TRBV18, with TRBD2 identical over 9 bases. CDR3 length equals 17 residues. Germline values: CDR1 KGHSH, CDR2 LQKENI. Germline trimming cut 3 bases from V and 1 base from J; bases unmatched to any gene: 7. The CDR3 is CASSPAPSGVSYNEQFF. The CDR3 DNA sequence: TGTGCCAGCTCACCGGCGCCTAGCGGGGTATCCTACAATGAGCAGTTCTTC.

The CDR3 loop is CANLGLDETQYF. CDR3 sequence (DNA): TGTGCCAACCTGGGGCTCGATGAGACCCAGTACTTC. The chain links TRBV7-3 to TRBJ2-5, with a weak D call TRBD1 (5 bases). The CDR3 covers 12 residues. The V and J ends lost 10 bases and 5 bases respectively, with 14 bases between them. Germline values: CDR1 SGHTA, CDR2 FQGTGA.

CDR3 loop: CASSFLSGNIPNEQFF. The CDR3 nucleotides read TGTGCCAGCAGTTTCCTTAGCGGGAACATTCCCAATGAGCAGTTCTTC. This rearrangement joins TRBV27 to TRBJ2-1; 8 positions match TRBD2. Germline CDR1 reads MNHEY; CDR2 reads SMNVEV (reference sequence). This CDR3 region has 16 residues. J gave up 6 bases and V 3 bases, and 10 bases lay outside the gene matches.

V is TRBV7-9 and J is TRBJ2-7; 9 bases agree with TRBD1. In germline, CDR1 is SEHNR, CDR2 FQNEAQ (reference sequence). The CDR3 loop spans 12 amino acids. Trimming took 5 bases from V and 5 from J; bases not matched to a gene: 1. CDR3 nucleotide sequence: TGTGCCAGCAGCGGGGACAGGGACGAGCAGTACTTC. This sequence encodes CASSGDRDEQYF.

The chain has TRBV5-4 and TRBJ2-2; D gene unclear. Germline V lookup: CDR1 SGHNT, CDR2 YYREEE (reference sequence). There are 14 residues in the CDR3. The germline V and J ends were trimmed by 2 bases and 2 bases, with 7 bases remaining between them. In DNA form, the CDR3 reads TGTGCCAGCAGCTTTTCGACTAACACCGGGGAGCTGTTTTTT. This encodes CASSFSTNTGELFF.

This chain joins TRBV7-2 and TRBJ1-2, with TRBD1 matching over 8 bases. Germline CDR1 SGHTA, CDR2 FQGNSA. V dropped 5 bases and J dropped 4; count of bases not matched to a gene: 9. This CDR3 comprises 15 residues. The CDR3 sequence is CASSVTGESTYGYTF. CDR3 in DNA: TGTGCCAGCAGCGTGACAGGGGAAAGTACCTATGGCTACACCTTC.